This T cell receptor (beta chain) derives from a study of blood T cells in healthy people across ages. Many counts were recorded for this clonotype. This CDR3 is 16 amino acids long. Trimming stripped 2 bases from V and 1 base from J, with 17 bases between. Per the germline V gene, CDR1 is DFQATT and CDR2 is SNEGSKA (reference sequence). Isolating PBMCs gave at least 6 million of these cells per sample. Per sample, at least 6 micrograms of total RNA were extracted. Sample-barcoded 5' priming and a J-beta primer mix drove a second PCR of 7 to 11 cycles. TCRdb re-called the 5' RACE reads through MiXCR, storing one row per CDR3 protein. Of about 540,000 distinct CDR3 sequences listed, under 30% are singletons. These data were also reused for a study on T cells of mothers and their children. That work states: Mothers yielded over 8.5 million CDR3 reads, children approximately 2.8 million each.

Sequences were obtained from blood. This TCR was recovered from a boy aged 10-17 years in good health. The chain carries TRBV20-1 and TRBJ2-5, with D perhaps TRBD1 (6 bases). The CDR3 bases are TGCAGTGCTAGACCCTTTTCAGGGGATTCCCAAGAGACCCAGTACTTC. This encodes CSARPFSGDSQETQYF.